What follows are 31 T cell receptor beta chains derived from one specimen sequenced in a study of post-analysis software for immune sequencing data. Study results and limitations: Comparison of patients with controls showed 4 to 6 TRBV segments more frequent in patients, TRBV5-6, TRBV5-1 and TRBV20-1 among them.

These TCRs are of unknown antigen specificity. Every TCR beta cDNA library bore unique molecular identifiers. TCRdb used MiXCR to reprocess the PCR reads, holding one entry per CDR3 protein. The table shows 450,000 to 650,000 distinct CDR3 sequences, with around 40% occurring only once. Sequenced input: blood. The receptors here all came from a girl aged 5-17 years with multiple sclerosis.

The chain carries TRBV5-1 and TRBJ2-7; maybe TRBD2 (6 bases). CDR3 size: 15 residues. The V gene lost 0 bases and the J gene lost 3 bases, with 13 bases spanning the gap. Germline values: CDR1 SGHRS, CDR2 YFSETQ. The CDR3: CASSLGGAEIYEQYF. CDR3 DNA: TGCGCCAGCAGCTTGGGCGGGGCGGAGATCTACGAGCAGTACTTC.

The CDR3 is CASSLRANQETQYF. DNA for the CDR3: TGTGCCAGCAGCCTTCGGGCTAATCAAGAGACCCAGTACTTC. The chain has TRBV9 and TRBJ2-5; D is unclear. In germline, CDR1 is SGDLS, CDR2 YYNGEE. The V end lost 4 bases, the J end lost 2 bases, and 12 bases lay between the germline ends. The CDR3 consists of 14 residues.

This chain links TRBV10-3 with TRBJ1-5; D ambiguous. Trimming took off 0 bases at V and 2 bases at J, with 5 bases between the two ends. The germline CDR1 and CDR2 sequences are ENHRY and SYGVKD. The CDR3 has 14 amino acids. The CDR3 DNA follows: TGTGCCATCAGTGAGTCTAGGGGCAATCAGCCCCAGCATTTT. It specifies CAISESRGNQPQHF.

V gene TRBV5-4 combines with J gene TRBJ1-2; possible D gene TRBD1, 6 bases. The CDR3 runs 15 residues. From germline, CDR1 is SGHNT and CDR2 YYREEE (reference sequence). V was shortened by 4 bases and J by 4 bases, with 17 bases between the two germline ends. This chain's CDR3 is CASSPGQSGSYGYTF. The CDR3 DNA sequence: TGTGCCAGCAGCCCCGGACAGTCCGGGAGCTATGGCTACACCTTC.

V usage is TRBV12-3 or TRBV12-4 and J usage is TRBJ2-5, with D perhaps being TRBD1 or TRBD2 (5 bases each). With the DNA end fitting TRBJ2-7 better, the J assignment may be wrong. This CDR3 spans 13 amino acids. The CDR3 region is CASSRVGTHEQYF. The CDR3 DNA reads TGTGCCAGCAGTCGGGTAGGGACCCACGAGCAGTACTTC.

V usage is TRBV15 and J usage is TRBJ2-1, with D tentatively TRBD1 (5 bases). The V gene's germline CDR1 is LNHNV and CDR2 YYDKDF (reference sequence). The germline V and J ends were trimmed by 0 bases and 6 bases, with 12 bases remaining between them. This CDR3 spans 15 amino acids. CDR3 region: CATSRDPGQGNEQFF. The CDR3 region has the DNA TGTGCCACCAGCAGAGATCCTGGCCAGGGCAATGAGCAGTTCTTC.

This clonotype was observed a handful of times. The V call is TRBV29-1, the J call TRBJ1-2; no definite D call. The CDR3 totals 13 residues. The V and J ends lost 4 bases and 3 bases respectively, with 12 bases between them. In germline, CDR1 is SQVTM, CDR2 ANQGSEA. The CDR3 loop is CSVAAGGDYGYTF. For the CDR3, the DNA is TGCAGCGTTGCGGCAGGTGGTGACTATGGCTACACCTTC.

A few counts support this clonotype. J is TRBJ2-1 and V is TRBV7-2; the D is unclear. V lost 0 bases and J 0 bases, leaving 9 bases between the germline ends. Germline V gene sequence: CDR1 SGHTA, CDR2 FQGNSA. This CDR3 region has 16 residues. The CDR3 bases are TGTGCCAGCAGCTTAGCGGCAATTAGCTCCTACAATGAGCAGTTCTTC. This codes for CASSLAAISSYNEQFF.

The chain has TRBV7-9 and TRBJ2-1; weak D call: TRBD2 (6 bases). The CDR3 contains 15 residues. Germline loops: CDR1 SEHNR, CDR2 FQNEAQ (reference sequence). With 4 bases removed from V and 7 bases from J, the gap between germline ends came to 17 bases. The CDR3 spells CASSWDSGLLNEQFF. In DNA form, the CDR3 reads TGTGCCAGCAGCTGGGATAGCGGATTACTTAATGAGCAGTTCTTC.

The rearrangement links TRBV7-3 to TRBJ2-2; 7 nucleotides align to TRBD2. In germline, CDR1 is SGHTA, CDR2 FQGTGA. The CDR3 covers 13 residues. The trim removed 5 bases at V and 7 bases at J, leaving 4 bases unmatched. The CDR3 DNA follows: TGTGCCAGCAGCGAGGGGAGGGACGGGGAGCTGTTTTTT. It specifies CASSEGRDGELFF.

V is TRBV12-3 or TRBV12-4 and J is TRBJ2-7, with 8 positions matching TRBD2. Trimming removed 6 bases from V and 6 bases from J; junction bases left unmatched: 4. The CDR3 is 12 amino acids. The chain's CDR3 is CASSAGGSEQYF. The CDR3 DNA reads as TGTGCCAGCAGCGCGGGGGGAAGCGAGCAGTACTTC.

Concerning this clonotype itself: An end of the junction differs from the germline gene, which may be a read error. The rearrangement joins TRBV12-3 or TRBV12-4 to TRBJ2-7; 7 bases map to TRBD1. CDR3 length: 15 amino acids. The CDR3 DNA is TGTGCCAACAGTCCAGGGACAGTTGCAACCTACGAGCAGTACTTC. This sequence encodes CANSPGTVATYEQYF.

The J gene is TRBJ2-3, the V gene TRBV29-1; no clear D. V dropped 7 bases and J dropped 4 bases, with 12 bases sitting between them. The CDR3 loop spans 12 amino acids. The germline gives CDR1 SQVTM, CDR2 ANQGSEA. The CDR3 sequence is CSETSNPDTQYF. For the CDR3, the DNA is TGCAGCGAAACGTCGAACCCAGATACGCAGTATTTT.

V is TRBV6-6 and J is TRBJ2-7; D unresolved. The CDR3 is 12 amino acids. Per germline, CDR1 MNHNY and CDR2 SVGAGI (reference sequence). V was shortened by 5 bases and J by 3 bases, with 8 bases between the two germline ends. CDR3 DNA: TGTGCCAGCAGTAAAGGCGGCTACGAGCAGTACTTC. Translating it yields CASSKGGYEQYF.

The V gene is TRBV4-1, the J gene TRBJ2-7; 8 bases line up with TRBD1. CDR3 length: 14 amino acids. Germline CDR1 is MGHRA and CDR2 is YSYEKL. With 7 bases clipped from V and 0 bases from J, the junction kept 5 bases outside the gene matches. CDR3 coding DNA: TGCGCCAGCAAGACCGGACAGGGCTCCTACGAGCAGTACTTC. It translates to CASKTGQGSYEQYF.

CDR3 sequence (DNA): TGTGCCAGCAGTTCGGACAGCTACAATGAGCAGTTCTTC. This sequence encodes CASSSDSYNEQFF. The chain combines TRBV12-3 or TRBV12-4 with TRBJ2-1; D possibly corresponds to TRBD1 (6 bases). V shed 4 bases and J shed 3 bases, with 7 bases lying between them. This CDR3 region has 13 residues.

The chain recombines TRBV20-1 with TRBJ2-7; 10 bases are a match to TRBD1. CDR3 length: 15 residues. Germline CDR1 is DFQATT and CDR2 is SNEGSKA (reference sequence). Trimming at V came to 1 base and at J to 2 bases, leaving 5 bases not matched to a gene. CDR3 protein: CSARGGTGDPYEQYF. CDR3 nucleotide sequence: TGCAGTGCTAGAGGAGGGACAGGGGATCCCTACGAGCAGTACTTC.

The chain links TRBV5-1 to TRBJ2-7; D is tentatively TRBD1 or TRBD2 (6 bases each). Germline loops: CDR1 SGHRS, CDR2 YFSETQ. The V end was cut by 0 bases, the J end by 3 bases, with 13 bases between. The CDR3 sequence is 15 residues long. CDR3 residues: CASSLESGALYEQYF. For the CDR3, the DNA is TGCGCCAGCAGCTTGGAGTCGGGGGCCCTCTACGAGCAGTACTTC.

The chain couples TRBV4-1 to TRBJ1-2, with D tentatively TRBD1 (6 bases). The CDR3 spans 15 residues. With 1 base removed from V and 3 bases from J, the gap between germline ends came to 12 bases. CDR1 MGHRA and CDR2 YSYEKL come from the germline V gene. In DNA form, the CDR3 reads TGCGCCAGCAGCCAAGTCGATGGACAGCACTATGGCTACACCTTC. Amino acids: CASSQVDGQHYGYTF.

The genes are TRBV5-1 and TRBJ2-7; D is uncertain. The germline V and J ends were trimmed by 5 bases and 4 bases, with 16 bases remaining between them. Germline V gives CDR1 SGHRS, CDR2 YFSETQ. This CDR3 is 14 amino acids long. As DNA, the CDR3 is TGCGCCAGCAGTTCTAGGCCATACCCTTACGAGCAGTACTTC. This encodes CASSSRPYPYEQYF.

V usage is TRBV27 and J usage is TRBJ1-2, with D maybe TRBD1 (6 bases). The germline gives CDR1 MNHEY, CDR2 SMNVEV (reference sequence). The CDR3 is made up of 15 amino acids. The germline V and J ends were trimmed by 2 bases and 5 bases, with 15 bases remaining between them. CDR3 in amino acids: CASSLREGGGYGYTF. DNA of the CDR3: TGTGCCAGCAGTTTACGTGAAGGGGGTGGATATGGCTACACCTTC.

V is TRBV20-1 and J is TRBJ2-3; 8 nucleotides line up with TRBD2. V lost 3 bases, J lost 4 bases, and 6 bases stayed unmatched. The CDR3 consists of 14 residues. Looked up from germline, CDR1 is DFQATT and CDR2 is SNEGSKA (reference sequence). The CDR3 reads CSASRAGGADTQYF. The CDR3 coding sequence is TGCAGTGCTAGTAGGGCGGGGGGCGCAGATACGCAGTATTTT.

The CDR3 protein is CASSLLNGQETQYF. The CDR3 nucleotides read TGTGCCAGCAGCTTATTGAACGGTCAAGAGACCCAGTACTTC. This chain links TRBV7-9 with TRBJ2-5, with D unresolved. This CDR3 region has 14 residues. CDR1 and CDR2 (germline): SEHNR, FQNEAQ (reference sequence). V lost 2 bases and J lost 2, with 9 bases in between.

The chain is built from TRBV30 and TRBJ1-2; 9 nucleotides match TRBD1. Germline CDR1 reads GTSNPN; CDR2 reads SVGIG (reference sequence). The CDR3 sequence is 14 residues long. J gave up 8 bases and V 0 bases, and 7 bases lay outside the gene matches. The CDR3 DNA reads TGTGCCTGGAGTGTAAACAGGGGGCACCAGGGCTACACCTTC. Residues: CAWSVNRGHQGYTF.

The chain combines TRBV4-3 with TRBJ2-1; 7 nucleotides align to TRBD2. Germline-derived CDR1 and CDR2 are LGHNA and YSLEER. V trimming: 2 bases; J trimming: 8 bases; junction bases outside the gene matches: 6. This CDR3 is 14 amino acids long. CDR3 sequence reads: CASSQRLAAHEQFF. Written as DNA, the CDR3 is TGCGCCAGCAGCCAAAGACTAGCAGCCCATGAGCAGTTCTTC.

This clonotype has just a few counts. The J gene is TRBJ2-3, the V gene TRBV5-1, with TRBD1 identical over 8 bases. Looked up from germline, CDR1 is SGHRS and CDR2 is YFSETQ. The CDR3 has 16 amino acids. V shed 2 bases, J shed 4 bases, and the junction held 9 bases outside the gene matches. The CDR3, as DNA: TGCGCCAGCAGCTTCCGGGACAGGTTTGGGGCAGATACGCAGTATTTT. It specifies CASSFRDRFGADTQYF.

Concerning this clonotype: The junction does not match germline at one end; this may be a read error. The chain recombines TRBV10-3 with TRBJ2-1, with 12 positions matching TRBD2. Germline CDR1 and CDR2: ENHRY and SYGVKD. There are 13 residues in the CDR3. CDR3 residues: CAVGLAGYNERFF. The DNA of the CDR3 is TGTGCCGTCGGACTAGCGGGATACAATGAGCGGTTCTTC.

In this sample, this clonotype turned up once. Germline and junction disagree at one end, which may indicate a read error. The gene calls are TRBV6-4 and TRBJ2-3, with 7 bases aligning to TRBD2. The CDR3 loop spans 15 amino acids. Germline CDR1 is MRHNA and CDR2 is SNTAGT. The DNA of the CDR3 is TGTGCCAACAGTGAGGAGGGAGGGCCGACAGATACGCAGTATTTT. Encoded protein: CANSEEGGPTDTQYF.

CDR3 DNA: TGTGCCAGCAGCTTAAAAGGGGTAGAGACAGGGAACTATGGCTACACCTTC. Its protein is CASSLKGVETGNYGYTF. The chain couples TRBV7-2 to TRBJ1-2; 7 bases are shared with TRBD1. The CDR3 loop spans 17 amino acids. After removal of 2 bases from V and 2 bases from J, the junction contained 11 bases not matched to a gene. Per germline, CDR1 SGHTA and CDR2 FQGNSA.

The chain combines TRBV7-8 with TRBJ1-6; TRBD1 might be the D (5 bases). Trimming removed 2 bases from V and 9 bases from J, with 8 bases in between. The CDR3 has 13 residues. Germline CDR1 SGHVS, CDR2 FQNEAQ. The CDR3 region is CASSLIQGSPLHF. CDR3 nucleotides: TGTGCCAGCAGCTTAATTCAGGGTTCACCCCTCCACTTT. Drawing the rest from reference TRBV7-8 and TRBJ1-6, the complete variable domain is GAGVSQSPRYKVAKRGQDVALRCDPISGHVSLFWYQQALGQGPEFLTYFQNEAQLDKSGLPSDRFFAERPEGSVSTLKIQRTQQEDSAVYLCASSLIQGSPLHFGNGTRLTVT.

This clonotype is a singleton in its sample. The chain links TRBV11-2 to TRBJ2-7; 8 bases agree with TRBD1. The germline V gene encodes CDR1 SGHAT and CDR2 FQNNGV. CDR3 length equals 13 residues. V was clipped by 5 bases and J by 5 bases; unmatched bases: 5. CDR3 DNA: TGTGCCAGCAGCCAAACCAGGGGGCACGAGCAGTACTTC. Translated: CASSQTRGHEQYF. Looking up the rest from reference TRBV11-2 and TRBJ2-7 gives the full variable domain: EAGVAQSPRYKIIEKRQSVAFWCNPISGHATLYWYQQILGQGPKLLIQFQNNGVVDDSQLPKDRFSAERLKGVDSTLKIQPAKLEDSAVYLCASSQTRGHEQYFGPGTRLTVT.